The 30 T cell receptor beta chains in this list originate from one sample, sequenced in a study of molecular identifiers for immune sequencing clone quantification. MiXCR, applied by TCRdb to the PCR reads, yields one record per CDR3 protein. The repertoire has some 590,000 distinct CDR3 sequences, 25% of them found once; the top ten carry 0.7% to 0.95%. The sequenced sample was naive CD8+ T cells from blood, with Jurkat cell RNA spiked in. Noted subset: FACS-sorted CD8+CD4-CCR7+CD45RA+ naive T cells. These TCRs come from a human donor in good health. Some libraries in this study had Jurkat cell RNA spiked in.

A word on this clonotype: A much larger clone differs from this one at a single base, so this may be a read error. The chain couples TRBV27 to TRBJ2-7, with a weak D call TRBD1 (6 bases). V was cut by 9 bases and J by 2 bases, with 17 bases left in between. There are 14 residues in the CDR3. CDR1 and CDR2 from the germline V gene are MNHEY and SMNVEV (reference sequence). CDR3 in amino acids: CARSLQGRAYEQYF. CDR3 nucleotide sequence: TGTGCCAGAAGCCTACAGGGTCGAGCCTACGAGCAGTACTTC.

This clonotype turned up a few times. One end of the junction does not line up with germline, which may come from a read error. The V call is TRBV4-3, the J call TRBJ2-7; possibly TRBD2 for D (6 bases). In germline, CDR1 is LGHNA, CDR2 YSLEER. This CDR3 is 15 amino acids long. This CDR3 is CTSSQDPGVGYEQYF. The DNA for the CDR3 is TGCACCAGCAGCCAAGATCCGGGGGTCGGCTACGAGCAGTACTTC.

V and J are TRBV9 and TRBJ2-3; the match to TRBD2 covers 9 bases. The CDR3 is 17 amino acids. The junction had 14 bases not matched to a gene; V was cut back by 4 bases and J by 5 bases. The germline V gene has CDR1 SGDLS and CDR2 YYNGEE. The CDR3 loop is CASSLGLATMEGDTQYF. Here the CDR3 DNA reads TGTGCCAGCAGCTTGGGACTAGCAACAATGGAGGGAGATACGCAGTATTTT.

A few counts support this clonotype. The CDR3 sequence is CASSAGRISYNEQFF. The CDR3 nucleotides read TGTGCCAGCAGCGCAGGACGTATATCCTACAATGAGCAGTTCTTC. The genes are TRBV2 and TRBJ2-1; no firm D call. Germline V gives CDR1 SNHLY, CDR2 FYNNEI. There are 15 residues in the CDR3. Deletions cut 6 bases from V and 1 base from J, with 13 bases between.

There are a few counts of this clonotype. The CDR3 sequence: CASSLSPSVSGEQFF. CDR3 DNA: TGTGCCAGCAGTTTAAGCCCGAGCGTAAGCGGTGAGCAGTTCTTC. This sequence joins TRBV27 and TRBJ2-1, with D perhaps TRBD2 (5 bases). Germline-derived CDR1 and CDR2 are MNHEY and SMNVEV (reference sequence). The CDR3 length is 15 residues. Trimming left V 2 bases short and J 9 bases short, with 17 bases between.

This clonotype was seen ten or more times. V usage is TRBV2 and J usage is TRBJ2-2, with D possibly being TRBD1 (6 bases). Between the trimmed V and J ends, which lost 9 bases and 0 bases, there was a span of 8 bases. The CDR3 runs 13 residues. The germline V gene encodes CDR1 SNHLY and CDR2 FYNNEI. DNA of the CDR3: TGTGCCAGAGGACAGCCGAACACCGGGGAGCTGTTTTTT. Protein product: CARGQPNTGELFF. Combining the CDR3 with reference TRBV2 and TRBJ2-2 gives the whole variable domain EPEVTQTPSHQVTQMGQEVILRCVPISNHLYFYWYRQILGQKVEFLVSFYNNEISEKSEIFDDQFSVERPDGSNFTLKIRSTKLEDSAMYFCARGQPNTGELFFGEGSRLTVL.

V is TRBV2 and J is TRBJ1-2; D not resolved. V lost 11 bases, J lost 2 bases, and 12 bases lay in between. The CDR3 consists of 12 residues. CDR1 and CDR2 (germline): SNHLY, FYNNEI. This CDR3 is CAGLIGNYGYTF. CDR3 bases: TGTGCCGGGCTCATTGGAAACTATGGCTACACCTTC.

In its sample, this clonotype was seen a few times. The genes are TRBV7-2 and TRBJ2-2, with 13 positions matching TRBD2. The V and J ends lost 4 bases and 4 bases, in that order; junction bases with no gene match: 3. The CDR3 spans 16 residues. Germline V gives CDR1 SGHTA, CDR2 FQGNSA. CDR3 region: CASSSLAGGGTGELFF. Written as DNA, the CDR3 is TGTGCCAGCAGCTCACTAGCGGGGGGGGGCACCGGGGAGCTGTTTTTT.

Ten or more counts support this clonotype. The chain combines TRBV29-1 with TRBJ1-3, with a weak D call TRBD1 (5 bases). CDR3 length: 13 residues. Between the trimmed V and J ends, which lost 7 bases and 1 base, there was a span of 11 bases. The germline V gene has CDR1 SQVTM and CDR2 ANQGSEA. The CDR3 DNA reads as TGCAGCGCCTGGCAGGGTTCTGGAAACACCATATATTTT. Translated: CSAWQGSGNTIYF.

A word on this clonotype: At one boundary the junction diverges from the germline segment, which might be a read error. V is TRBV27 and J is TRBJ1-5; 8 bases are shared with TRBD1. Germline lookup yields CDR1 MNHEY and CDR2 SMNVEV (reference sequence). This CDR3 is 14 amino acids long. CDR3: CAGSVRQGNQPQHF. The CDR3 DNA sequence: TGTGCCGGCAGTGTTCGACAGGGGAATCAGCCCCAGCATTTT.

V and J are TRBV2 and TRBJ2-7, with 11 bases lining up with TRBD2. Germline V lookup: CDR1 SNHLY, CDR2 FYNNEI. V lost 10 bases to trimming and J lost 6 bases; unmatched junction nucleotides: 14. This CDR3 is built from 15 residues. The CDR3 here is CANSENSGRAGEQYF. The CDR3 nucleotides read TGTGCCAACAGCGAAAATAGCGGGAGGGCAGGCGAGCAGTACTTC.

This clonotype occurred many times. The rearrangement joins TRBV6-5 to TRBJ2-7, with a weak D call TRBD1 (5 bases). This CDR3 region has 13 residues. The germline CDR1 and CDR2 sequences are MNHEY and SVGAGI. Trimming removed 2 bases at V and 2 bases at J, with 7 bases between. CDR3 bases: TGTGCCAGCAGTTACGGGGCCGCCTACGAGCAGTACTTC. Residues: CASSYGAAYEQYF.

The chain joins TRBV19 to TRBJ1-4; TRBD1 matches at 8 bases. The germline V gene encodes CDR1 LNHDA and CDR2 SQIVND (reference sequence). The CDR3 loop spans 17 amino acids. The junction had 16 bases not matched to a gene; V was cut back by 9 bases and J by 4 bases. CDR3 bases: TGTGCCAGCCGAACGTCAGGGGGCGATCTGATTAATGAAAAACTGTTTTTT. Translation gives CASRTSGGDLINEKLFF.

In its sample, this clonotype was seen many times. The CDR3 protein is CASSGAGTQYF. In DNA, the CDR3 is TGTGCCAGCAGCGGTGCCGGTACGCAGTATTTT. This chain links TRBV7-2 with TRBJ2-3; D call uncertain. Trimming cost V 5 bases and J 8 bases, with 8 bases left between them. CDR1 and CDR2 from the germline V gene are SGHTA and FQGNSA. This CDR3 contains 11 residues.

This clonotype was seen ten or more times. The chain is built from TRBV7-9 and TRBJ1-6, with D unresolved. There are 15 residues in the CDR3. Trimming removed 5 bases from V and 10 bases from J, with 18 bases in between. Germline CDR1 and CDR2: SEHNR and FQNEAQ (reference sequence). CDR3 nucleotides: TGTGCCAGCAGCCCACCGGGAGACCGTTGGTCACCCCTCCACTTT. Translating gives CASSPPGDRWSPLHF.

This clonotype has ten or more counts. This chain links TRBV28 with TRBJ2-2; 7 bases align to TRBD1. Germline values: CDR1 MDHEN, CDR2 SYDVKM. CDR3 length: 15 amino acids. V shed 4 bases and J 4 bases; nucleotides not matched to a gene: 6. CDR3: CASSSTGSSTGELFF. In DNA, the CDR3 is TGTGCCAGCAGTTCGACAGGGTCCAGCACCGGGGAGCTGTTTTTT.

The chain combines TRBV3-1 with TRBJ2-7, with D possibly being TRBD2 (5 bases). CDR1 LGHDT and CDR2 YNNKEL come from the germline V gene (reference sequence). The CDR3 is made up of 15 amino acids. Trimming cost V 1 base and J 2 bases, with 12 bases left between them. CDR3 DNA sequence: TGTGCCAGCAGCCAAGGACTACATCCGACCTACGAGCAGTACTTC. Translation: CASSQGLHPTYEQYF.

As concerns this clonotype: Just one base apart from a much larger clone, this may be a read error. This chain uses TRBV6-2 or TRBV6-3 with TRBJ2-6, with D unresolved. V lost 8 bases, J lost 4 bases, and 12 bases lay in between. The CDR3 is made up of 14 amino acids. Germline CDR1 and CDR2: MNHEY and SVGEGT. CDR3 DNA: TGTGCCAGCTCAGTGGAGTACGGGGCCAACGTCCTGACTTTC. Its protein product is CASSVEYGANVLTF.

This clonotype was detected a few times. The DNA for the CDR3 is TGCAGTGCTAGGGACTTGTACCAAGAGACCCAGTACTTC. Its protein product is CSARDLYQETQYF. This chain joins TRBV20-1 and TRBJ2-5; tentatively, D is TRBD2 (5 bases). The V and J ends lost 3 bases and 0 bases respectively, with 8 bases between them. CDR3 length: 13 residues. CDR1 and CDR2 from the germline V gene are DFQATT and SNEGSKA (reference sequence).

This clonotype appeared a few times. J is TRBJ2-7 and V is TRBV5-1, with D unclear. The V gene's germline CDR1 is SGHRS and CDR2 YFSETQ. V lost 4 bases to trimming and J lost 6 bases, with 11 bases between them. The CDR3 length is 12 residues. The CDR3 loop is CASSHDGPEQYF. CDR3 bases: TGCGCCAGCAGCCACGACGGACCCGAGCAGTACTTC. Full variable domain (outside the CDR3, taken from reference TRBV5-1 and TRBJ2-7): KAGVTQTPRYLIKTRGQQVTLSCSPISGHRSVSWYQQTPGQGLQFLFEYFSETQRNKGNFPGRFSGRQFSNSRSEMNVSTLELGDSALYLCASSHDGPEQYFGPGTRLTVT.

The chain is built from TRBV6-1 and TRBJ2-7; possible D gene TRBD1, 6 bases. Germline V gene data show CDR1 as MNHNS and CDR2 as SASEGT. V dropped 5 bases and J dropped 3 bases, with 17 bases sitting between them. The CDR3 has 15 amino acids. CDR3 region: CASSLARDILYEQYF. The CDR3 DNA is TGTGCCAGCAGTCTAGCCCGGGACATACTCTACGAGCAGTACTTC.

In this sample, this clonotype turned up many times. At one end, the junction sequence differs from germline, possibly due to a read error. This sequence joins TRBV7-9 and TRBJ2-7; no clear D gene. The CDR3 spans 12 residues. Germline CDR1 SEHNR, CDR2 FQNEAQ (reference sequence). Here the CDR3 reads CASSVAGTEQYF. In nucleotides, the CDR3 is TGTGCCAGCAGCGTAGCAGGTACCGAGCAGTACTTC. Using reference TRBV7-9 and TRBJ2-7 for the parts outside the CDR3, the full variable domain is DTGVSQNPRHKITKRGQNVTFRCDPISEHNRLYWYRQTLGQGPEFLTYFQNEAQLEKSRLLSDRFSAERPKGSFSTLEIQRTEQGDSAMYLCASSVAGTEQYFGPGTRLTVT.

Ten or more counts support this clonotype. This CDR3 is CASSLSPDRGSEAFF. The CDR3 DNA follows: TGTGCCAGCAGTTTATCCCCTGACAGGGGGAGTGAAGCTTTCTTT. The chain couples TRBV28 to TRBJ1-1; TRBD1 aligns across 9 bases. The CDR3 has 15 amino acids. Germline V gene data show CDR1 as MDHEN and CDR2 as SYDVKM. J gave up 7 bases and V 1 base, and 7 bases lay outside the gene matches.

This clonotype was counted a few times. This chain links TRBV2 with TRBJ1-5; D is ambiguous. CDR3 length equals 14 residues. Germline CDR1 reads SNHLY; CDR2 reads FYNNEI. V was pared by 6 bases and J by 0 bases, with 9 bases between. The DNA of the CDR3 is TGTGCCAGCAGGCCCACATATAGCAATCAGCCCCAGCATTTT. Protein: CASRPTYSNQPQHF.

This chain links TRBV4-3 with TRBJ1-5, with D unclear. With 0 bases removed from V and 5 bases from J, the gap between germline ends came to 5 bases. CDR1 is LGHNA and CDR2 is YSLEER in the germline V gene. The CDR3 has 13 amino acids. The CDR3 region is CASSQERHQPQHF. The DNA of the CDR3 is TGCGCCAGCAGCCAAGAGAGGCATCAGCCCCAGCATTTT.

In the case of this clonotype: A read error may account for a junction end that differs from germline. The gene calls are TRBV7-9 and TRBJ2-1, with D uncertain. CDR3 length equals 11 residues. CDR1 is SEHNR, CDR2 FQNEAQ, per germline (reference sequence). The CDR3 DNA is TGTGCCGGCAGCTTAGTGGGGGAGCAGTTCTTC. As protein: CAGSLVGEQFF.

This clonotype was detected only a few times. This rearrangement joins TRBV6-6 to TRBJ2-1, with D perhaps TRBD1 (5 bases). V lost 4 bases and J lost 0, with 13 bases in between. CDR1 is MNHNY and CDR2 is SVGAGI in the germline V gene (reference sequence). The CDR3 runs 16 residues. As DNA, the CDR3 is TGTGCCAGCAGTTGGTCCCAGGGTAACTCCTACAATGAGCAGTTCTTC. Its translation is CASSWSQGNSYNEQFF.

The chain is built from TRBV6-2 or TRBV6-3 and TRBJ2-7; 9 positions match TRBD1. Trimming at V came to 6 bases and at J to 3 bases, leaving 9 bases not matched to a gene. Germline V lookup: CDR1 MNHEY, CDR2 SVGEGT. This CDR3 region has 15 residues. CDR3 residues: CASRPLRQGVYEQYF. DNA for the CDR3: TGTGCCAGCAGACCCCTACGACAGGGGGTCTACGAGCAGTACTTC.

This chain uses TRBV20-1 with TRBJ2-1, with D maybe TRBD2 (5 bases). CDR1 DFQATT and CDR2 SNEGSKA come from the germline V gene (reference sequence). Trimming stripped 0 bases from V and 0 bases from J, with 12 bases between. CDR3 size: 16 residues. The CDR3 spells CSARDLQRSSYNEQFF. DNA for the CDR3: TGCAGTGCTAGAGATCTGCAGCGGAGCTCCTACAATGAGCAGTTCTTC.

This clonotype was observed a single time. One base away lies a much larger clone, so this may be a sequencing read error. The chain is built from TRBV19 and TRBJ2-7; tentatively, D is TRBD1 or TRBD2 (5 bases each). Germline V gives CDR1 LNHDA, CDR2 SQIVND (reference sequence). This CDR3 has 14 amino acids. V shed 4 bases and J shed 1 base, with 11 bases lying between them. The CDR3 reads CASSTYGASYEQYF. In DNA form, the CDR3 reads TGTGCCAGTAGTACCTACGGGGCTTCCTACGAGCAGTACTTC. Full variable domain (rest looked up from reference TRBV19 and TRBJ2-7): DGGITQSPKYLFRKEGQNVTLSCEQNLNHDAMYWYRQDPGQGLRLIYYSQIVNDFQKGDIAEGYSVSREKKESFPLTVTSAQKNPTAFYLCASSTYGASYEQYFGPGTRLTVT.